This passage covers 2 T cell receptor beta chains from one sample sequenced in a study of shared clonotypes between healthy human individuals. Here immunoSEQ multiplex PCR was the method, and the copy in TCRdb shows in-frame clones only, minus some. The table shows 730,000 or so clones, with around 72% occurring only once. What was sequenced was memory CD4+ T cells sorted from blood. The subset denotes: CD45RA-negative fraction. These receptors originate from a woman aged 25 to 39 in good health.

The chain is built from TRBV18 and TRBJ1-5; D gene uncertain. CDR1 is KGHSH, CDR2 LQKENI, per germline. The CDR3 contains 15 residues. V lost 3 bases and J 3 bases, leaving 12 bases between the germline ends. CDR3 nucleotide sequence: TGTGCCAGCTCACCTCTCGGGAGCCCCAATCAGCCCCAGCATTTT. Translated: CASSPLGSPNQPQHF. The full variable domain, in which reference TRBV18 and TRBJ1-5 provide the parts outside the CDR3, is NAGVMQNPRHLVRRRGQEARLRCSPMKGHSHVYWYRQLPEEGLKFMVYLQKENIIDESGMPKERFSAEFPKEGPSILRIQQVVRGDSAAYFCASSPLGSPNQPQHFGDGTRLSIL.

The chain carries TRBV29-1 and TRBJ2-1; TRBD1 aligns across 10 bases. In germline, CDR1 is SQVTM, CDR2 ANQGSEA. Trimming removed 7 bases from V and 3 bases from J; junction bases left unmatched: 6. The length of the CDR3 is 14 residues. The chain's CDR3 is CSGTGQGIYNEQFF. In nucleotides, the CDR3 is TGCAGCGGGACGGGACAGGGGATCTACAATGAGCAGTTCTTC.